This section outlines one T cell receptor (beta chain) sequence together with its context. This entry comes from a study of T cells after somatic rescue of genetic block. The repertoire was sequenced with immunoSEQ multiplex PCR; TCRdb's copy has only in-frame clones and lacks some. The data show roughly 8,000 clones, 75% to 90% seen once. The sequence was collected from a boy aged 10-17 years. Sample: peripheral blood mononuclear cells (PBMCs).

The CDR3 bases are TGTGCCAGCTCCCCTCGACAGGGCAGCACAGATACGCAGTATTTT. Translated, it gives CASSPRQGSTDTQYF. The J gene is TRBJ2-3, the V gene TRBV18; 7 bases agree with TRBD1. The CDR3 spans 15 residues. Germline-derived CDR1 and CDR2 are KGHSH and LQKENI. J was trimmed by 0 bases and V by 6 bases; bases with no gene match: 6. The entire variable domain, with the rest obtained from reference TRBV18 and TRBJ2-3, is as follows: NAGVMQNPRHLVRRRGQEARLRCSPMKGHSHVYWYRQLPEEGLKFMVYLQKENIIDESGMPKERFSAEFPKEGPSILRIQQVVRGDSAAYFCASSPRQGSTDTQYFGPGTRLTVL.